The 12 T cell receptor beta chains presented below share a single source sample, sequenced in a study of T cell responses to AZD1222 COVID-19 vaccine. TCRdb's table, derived via immunoSEQ multiplex PCR, lists solely in-frame clones and lacks some. The table has some 170,000 clones, roughly 91% seen once. Sequencing used peripheral blood, obtained on day 0 of AZD1222 vaccination. The origin of the receptors is an adult in good health.

This clone was counted between two and nine times. The chain employs TRBV10-3 and TRBJ2-2; D gene unclear. Germline V gene data show CDR1 as ENHRY and CDR2 as SYGVKD. V dropped 6 bases and J dropped 2 bases, with 10 bases sitting between them. This CDR3 region has 14 residues. CDR3 nucleotide sequence: TGTGCCATCAGGCAGGCCATCAACACCGGGGAGCTGTTTTTT. Translation gives CAIRQAINTGELFF.

The V gene is TRBV24-1, the J gene TRBJ2-5; 8 bases are shared with TRBD1. This CDR3 spans 16 amino acids. Germline V gene lookup returns CDR1 KGHDR and CDR2 SFDVKD. J gave up 0 bases and V 4 bases, and 6 bases lay outside the gene matches. The CDR3 here is CATSDLGTGHQETQYF. CDR3 bases: TGTGCCACCAGTGACTTAGGGACAGGTCACCAAGAGACCCAGTACTTC.

This clone was picked up one time. This chain connects TRBV6-5 to TRBJ2-2; D is undetermined. CDR1 and CDR2 from the germline V gene are MNHEY and SVGAGI. CDR3 length: 12 amino acids. V lost 6 bases and J 5 bases, leaving 7 bases between the germline ends. CDR3 residues: CASSRGTGELFF. DNA of the CDR3: TGTGCCAGCAGCAGAGGTACCGGGGAGCTGTTTTTT.

This clone was detected a few times. The chain carries TRBV5-1 and TRBJ2-7; 10 bases are shared with TRBD2. The trim removed 4 bases at V and 1 base at J, leaving 8 bases unmatched. Germline V gives CDR1 SGHRS, CDR2 YFSETQ. This CDR3 has 16 amino acids. The CDR3 bases are TGCGCCAGCAGCCCAACCTCGGGACTAGCGTCCTACGAGCAGTACTTC. It is translated as CASSPTSGLASYEQYF.

The V call is TRBV5-6, the J call TRBJ1-1, with D possibly being TRBD1 (5 bases). The CDR3 totals 13 residues. Trimming stripped 4 bases from V and 11 bases from J, with 18 bases between. CDR1 SGHDT and CDR2 YYEEEE come from the germline V gene. The CDR3, as DNA: TGTGCCAGCAGCCAACCTCTGAGGGGTAGGGCTTTCTTT. It codes for CASSQPLRGRAFF. The whole variable domain, filled in from reference TRBV5-6 and TRBJ1-1, reads DAGVTQSPTHLIKTRGQQVTLRCSPKSGHDTVSWYQQALGQGPQFIFQYYEEEERQRGNFPDRFSGHQFPNYSSELNVNALLLGDSALYLCASSQPLRGRAFFGQGTRLTVV.

J is TRBJ1-3 and V is TRBV11-1; a possible D gene is TRBD1 (6 bases). CDR3 size: 16 residues. V lost 5 bases, J lost 1 base, and 15 bases lay in between. Per germline, CDR1 SGHAT and CDR2 FQDESV (reference sequence). The CDR3, as DNA: TGTGCCAGCAGCAACCCAGATGGACAGTCTGGAAACACCATATATTTT. Amino acids: CASSNPDGQSGNTIYF.

V and J are TRBV5-6 and TRBJ1-1, with unresolved D. CDR3 length equals 14 residues. Germline loops: CDR1 SGHDT, CDR2 YYEEEE. The V gene lost 4 bases and the J gene lost 7 bases, with 17 bases spanning the gap. The CDR3 region is CASSERRLNGEAFF. The CDR3 coding sequence is TGTGCCAGCAGCGAGCGACGGCTTAACGGTGAAGCTTTCTTT.

The V gene is TRBV20-1, the J gene TRBJ1-4, with D perhaps TRBD1 (5 bases). This CDR3 region has 14 residues. Trimming removed 3 bases at V and 5 bases at J, with 13 bases between. Germline assignment: CDR1 DFQATT and CDR2 SNEGSKA (reference sequence). CDR3 bases: TGCAGTGCTAGTACCGACAGCGGGAATGAAAAACTGTTTTTT. It specifies CSASTDSGNEKLFF.

The chain couples TRBV9 to TRBJ1-4; D not resolved. CDR3 length: 15 residues. In germline, CDR1 is SGDLS, CDR2 YYNGEE. V was cut by 0 bases and J by 8 bases, with 14 bases left in between. CDR3 DNA sequence: TGTGCCAGCAGCGTAGCTACGTCAGTGGGGGAAAAACTGTTTTTT. Translated, it gives CASSVATSVGEKLFF.

The chain is built from TRBV29-1 and TRBJ1-1; weak D call: TRBD1 (6 bases). This CDR3 has 13 residues. Per germline, CDR1 SQVTM and CDR2 ANQGSEA. V lost 7 bases to trimming and J lost 3 bases, with 15 bases between them. Here the CDR3 DNA reads TGCAGCGCCGCCCCCTGGACAGACACTGAAGCTTTCTTT. This translates into CSAAPWTDTEAFF.

The rearrangement uses TRBV2 and TRBJ2-5; TRBD2 aligns across 12 bases. Germline CDR1 and CDR2: SNHLY and FYNNEI. The CDR3 loop spans 15 amino acids. Trimming cost V 6 bases and J 4 bases; bases outside gene matches: 6. The CDR3 protein is CASRRLAGAGETQYF. CDR3 coding DNA: TGTGCCAGCAGGAGACTAGCGGGAGCGGGAGAGACCCAGTACTTC.

The V call is TRBV10-3, the J call TRBJ2-2, with 8 bases matching TRBD1. Germline values: CDR1 ENHRY, CDR2 SYGVKD. The CDR3 has 15 amino acids. After removal of 4 bases from V and 3 bases from J, the junction contained 4 bases not matched to a gene. CDR3 sequence: CAISGGQGYTGELFF. The CDR3 DNA reads as TGTGCCATCAGTGGCGGACAGGGTTACACCGGGGAGCTGTTTTTT.